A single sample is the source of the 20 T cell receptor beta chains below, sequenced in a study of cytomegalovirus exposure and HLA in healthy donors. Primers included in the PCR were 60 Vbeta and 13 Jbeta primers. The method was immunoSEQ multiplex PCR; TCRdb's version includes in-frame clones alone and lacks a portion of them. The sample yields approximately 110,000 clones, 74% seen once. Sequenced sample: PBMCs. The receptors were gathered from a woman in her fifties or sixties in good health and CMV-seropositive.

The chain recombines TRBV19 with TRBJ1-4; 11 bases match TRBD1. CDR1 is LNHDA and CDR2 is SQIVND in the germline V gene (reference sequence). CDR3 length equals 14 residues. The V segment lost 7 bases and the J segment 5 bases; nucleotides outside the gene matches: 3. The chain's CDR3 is CASKRTGGNEKLFF. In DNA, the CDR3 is TGTGCCAGTAAGCGGACAGGGGGCAATGAAAAACTGTTTTTT.

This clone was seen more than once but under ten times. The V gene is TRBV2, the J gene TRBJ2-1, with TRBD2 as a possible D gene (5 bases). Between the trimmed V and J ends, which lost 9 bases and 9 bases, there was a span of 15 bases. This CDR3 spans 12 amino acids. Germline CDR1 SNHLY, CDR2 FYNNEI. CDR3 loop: CARKTRVGEQFF. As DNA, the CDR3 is TGTGCCAGGAAAACGAGGGTCGGTGAGCAGTTCTTC.

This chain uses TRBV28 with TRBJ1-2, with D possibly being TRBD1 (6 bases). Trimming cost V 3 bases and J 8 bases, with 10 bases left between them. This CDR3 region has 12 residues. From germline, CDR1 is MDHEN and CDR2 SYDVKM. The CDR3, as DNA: TGTGCCAGCAGTTTGGGGACAAGCGGCTACACCTTC. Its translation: CASSLGTSGYTF.

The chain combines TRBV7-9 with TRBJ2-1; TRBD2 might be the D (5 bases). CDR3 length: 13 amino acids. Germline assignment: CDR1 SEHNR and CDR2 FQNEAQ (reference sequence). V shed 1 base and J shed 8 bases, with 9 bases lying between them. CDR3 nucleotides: TGTGCCAGCAGCTTAGTGTCTAGCTATGAGCAGTTCTTC. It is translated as CASSLVSSYEQFF.

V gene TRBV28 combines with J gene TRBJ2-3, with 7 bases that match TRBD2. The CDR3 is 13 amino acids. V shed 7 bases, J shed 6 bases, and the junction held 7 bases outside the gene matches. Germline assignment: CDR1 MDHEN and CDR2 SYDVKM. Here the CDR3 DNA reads TGTGCCAGCACTCAAGCGGGGACCGATACGCAGTATTTT. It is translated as CASTQAGTDTQYF.

The chain's CDR3 is CAISESSGDLYGYTF. CDR3 nucleotide sequence: TGTGCCATCAGTGAGTCATCAGGGGACCTCTATGGCTACACCTTC. This chain joins TRBV10-3 and TRBJ1-2, with D possibly matching TRBD1 (6 bases). Between the trimmed V and J ends, which lost 0 bases and 4 bases, there was a span of 12 bases. Germline CDR1 reads ENHRY; CDR2 reads SYGVKD. This CDR3 spans 15 amino acids.

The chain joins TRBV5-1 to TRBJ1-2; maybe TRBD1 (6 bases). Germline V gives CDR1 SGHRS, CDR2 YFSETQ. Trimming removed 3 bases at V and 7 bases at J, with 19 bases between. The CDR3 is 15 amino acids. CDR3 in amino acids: CASSSVGDNIFGYTF. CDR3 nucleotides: TGCGCCAGCAGCTCGGTGGGGGACAACATTTTTGGCTACACCTTC. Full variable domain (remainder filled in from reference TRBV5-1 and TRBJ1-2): KAGVTQTPRYLIKTRGQQVTLSCSPISGHRSVSWYQQTPGQGLQFLFEYFSETQRNKGNFPGRFSGRQFSNSRSEMNVSTLELGDSALYLCASSSVGDNIFGYTFGSGTRLTVV.

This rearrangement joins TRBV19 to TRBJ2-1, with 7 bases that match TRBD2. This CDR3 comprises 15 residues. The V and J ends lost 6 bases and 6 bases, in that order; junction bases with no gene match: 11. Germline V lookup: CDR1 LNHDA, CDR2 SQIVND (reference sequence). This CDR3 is CASRSGRGDGNEQFF. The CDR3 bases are TGTGCCAGTAGATCCGGACGGGGGGACGGCAATGAGCAGTTCTTC.

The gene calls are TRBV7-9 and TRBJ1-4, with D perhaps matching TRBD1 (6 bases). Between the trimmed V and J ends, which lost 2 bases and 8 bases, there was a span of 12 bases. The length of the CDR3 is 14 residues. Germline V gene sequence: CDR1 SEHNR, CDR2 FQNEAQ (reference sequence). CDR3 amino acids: CASSLLGGGEKLFF. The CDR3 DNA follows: TGTGCCAGCAGCTTACTAGGGGGTGGCGAAAAACTGTTTTTT.

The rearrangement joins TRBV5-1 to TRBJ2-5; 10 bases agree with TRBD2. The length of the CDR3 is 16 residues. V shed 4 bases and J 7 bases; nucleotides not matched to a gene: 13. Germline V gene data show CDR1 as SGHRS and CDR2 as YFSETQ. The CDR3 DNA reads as TGCGCCAGCAGCACCCAACTAGCGGGGCCGAGGGTGACCCAGTACTTC. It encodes CASSTQLAGPRVTQYF. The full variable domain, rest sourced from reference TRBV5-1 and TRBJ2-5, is KAGVTQTPRYLIKTRGQQVTLSCSPISGHRSVSWYQQTPGQGLQFLFEYFSETQRNKGNFPGRFSGRQFSNSRSEMNVSTLELGDSALYLCASSTQLAGPRVTQYFGPGTRLLVL.

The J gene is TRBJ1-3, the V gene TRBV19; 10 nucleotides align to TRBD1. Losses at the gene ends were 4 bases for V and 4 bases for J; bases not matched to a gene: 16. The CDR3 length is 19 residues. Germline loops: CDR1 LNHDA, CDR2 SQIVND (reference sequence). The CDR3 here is CASSTPGQGTFGSGNTIYF. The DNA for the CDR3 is TGTGCCAGTAGTACACCGGGACAGGGGACATTTGGATCCGGAAACACCATATATTTT.

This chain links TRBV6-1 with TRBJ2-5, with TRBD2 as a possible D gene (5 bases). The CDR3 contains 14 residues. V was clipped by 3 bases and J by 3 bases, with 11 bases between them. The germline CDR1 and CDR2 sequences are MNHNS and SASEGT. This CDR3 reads CASSEAGVKETQYF. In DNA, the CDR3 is TGTGCCAGCAGTGAGGCGGGCGTGAAAGAGACCCAGTACTTC.

CDR3 nucleotides: TGTGCCAGCACTAGGACGCGGGACAGCCCGGTCTATGGCTACACCTTC. Translation gives CASTRTRDSPVYGYTF. The rearrangement links TRBV18 to TRBJ1-2; TRBD1 aligns across 7 bases. The CDR3 contains 16 residues. Trimming removed 8 bases from V and 4 bases from J; junction bases left unmatched: 16. Germline assignment: CDR1 KGHSH and CDR2 LQKENI. The entire variable domain, with the rest obtained from reference TRBV18 and TRBJ1-2, is as follows: NAGVMQNPRHLVRRRGQEARLRCSPMKGHSHVYWYRQLPEEGLKFMVYLQKENIIDESGMPKERFSAEFPKEGPSILRIQQVVRGDSAAYFCASTRTRDSPVYGYTFGSGTRLTVV.

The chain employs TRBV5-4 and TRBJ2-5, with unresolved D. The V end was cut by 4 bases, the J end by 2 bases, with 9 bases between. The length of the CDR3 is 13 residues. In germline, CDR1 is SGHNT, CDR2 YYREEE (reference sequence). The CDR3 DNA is TGTGCCAGCAGCCCGAGGAATCAAGAGACCCAGTACTTC. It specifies CASSPRNQETQYF.

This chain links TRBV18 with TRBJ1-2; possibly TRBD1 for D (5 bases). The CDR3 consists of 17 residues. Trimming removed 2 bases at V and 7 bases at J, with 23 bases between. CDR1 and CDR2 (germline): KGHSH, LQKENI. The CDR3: CASSPTRVRDSGSGYTF. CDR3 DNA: TGTGCCAGCTCACCAACAAGAGTGCGGGACTCAGGATCTGGCTACACCTTC.

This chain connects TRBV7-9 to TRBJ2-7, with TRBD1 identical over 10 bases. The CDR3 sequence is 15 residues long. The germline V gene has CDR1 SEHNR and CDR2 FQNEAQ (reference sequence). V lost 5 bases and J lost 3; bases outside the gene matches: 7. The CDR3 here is CASSPATGGNYEQYF. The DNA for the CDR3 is TGTGCCAGCAGCCCTGCGACAGGGGGCAACTACGAGCAGTACTTC.

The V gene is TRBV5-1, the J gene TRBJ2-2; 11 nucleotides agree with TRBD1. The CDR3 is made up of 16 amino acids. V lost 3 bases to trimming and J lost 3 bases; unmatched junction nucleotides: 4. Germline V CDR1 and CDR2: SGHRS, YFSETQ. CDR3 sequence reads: CASSWTGGAYTGELFF. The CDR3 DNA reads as TGCGCCAGCAGCTGGACAGGGGGCGCTTACACCGGGGAGCTGTTTTTT. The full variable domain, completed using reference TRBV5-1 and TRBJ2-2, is KAGVTQTPRYLIKTRGQQVTLSCSPISGHRSVSWYQQTPGQGLQFLFEYFSETQRNKGNFPGRFSGRQFSNSRSEMNVSTLELGDSALYLCASSWTGGAYTGELFFGEGSRLTVL.

Here the CDR3 reads CASSYFPGDEQYF. CDR3 bases: TGTGCCAGCAGTTACTTTCCGGGGGACGAGCAGTACTTC. The chain has TRBV6-5 and TRBJ2-7; tentatively, D is TRBD2 (6 bases). The CDR3 runs to 13 residues. Germline V gene lookup returns CDR1 MNHEY and CDR2 SVGAGI. Deletions cut 1 base from V and 5 bases from J, with 9 bases between.

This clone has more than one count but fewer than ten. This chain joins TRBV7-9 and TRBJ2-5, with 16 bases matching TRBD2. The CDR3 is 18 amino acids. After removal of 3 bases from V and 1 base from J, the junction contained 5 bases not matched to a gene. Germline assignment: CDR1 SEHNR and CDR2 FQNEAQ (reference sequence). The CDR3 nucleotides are TGTGCCAGCAGCTTCGGGACTAGCGGGGGGGCGGCCCAAGAGACCCAGTACTTC. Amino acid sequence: CASSFGTSGGAAQETQYF.

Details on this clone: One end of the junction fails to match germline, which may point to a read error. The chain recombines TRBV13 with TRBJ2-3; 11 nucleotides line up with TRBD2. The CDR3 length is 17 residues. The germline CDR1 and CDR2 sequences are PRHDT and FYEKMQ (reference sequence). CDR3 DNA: TGTGCCAGCATCTTAGTGTTCAGGACTAGCGGGTCAGATACGCAGTATTTT. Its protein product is CASILVFRTSGSDTQYF.